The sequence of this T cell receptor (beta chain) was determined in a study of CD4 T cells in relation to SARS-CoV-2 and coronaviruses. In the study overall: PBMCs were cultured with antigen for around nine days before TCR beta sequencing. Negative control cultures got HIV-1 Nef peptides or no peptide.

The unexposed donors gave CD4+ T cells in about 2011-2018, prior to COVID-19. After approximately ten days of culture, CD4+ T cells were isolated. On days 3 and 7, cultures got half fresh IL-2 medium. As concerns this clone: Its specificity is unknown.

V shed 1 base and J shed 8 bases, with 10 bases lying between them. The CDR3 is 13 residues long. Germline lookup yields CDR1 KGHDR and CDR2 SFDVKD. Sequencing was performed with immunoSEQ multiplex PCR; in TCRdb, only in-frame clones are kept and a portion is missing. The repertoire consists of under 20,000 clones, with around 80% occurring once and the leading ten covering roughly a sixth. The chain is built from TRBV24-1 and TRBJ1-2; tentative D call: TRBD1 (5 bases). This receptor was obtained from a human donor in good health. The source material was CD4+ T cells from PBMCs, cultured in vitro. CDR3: CATSDLWGDGYTF. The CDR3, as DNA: TGTGCCACCAGTGATTTATGGGGGGACGGCTACACCTTC.